This is a list of T cell receptor beta chains from one sample in a study of human T cells and chemical hapten exposure. In TCRdb, the RACE reads were re-called with MiXCR into one record per CDR3 protein. The sample contains about 110,000 distinct CDR3 sequences, 11% of which appear only once. Sequenced material: whole blood, taken in connection with sensitization to the hapten diphenylcyclopropenone (DPC). The source is a woman between 35 and 50 years old with alopecia areata. Some clones in this sample may be carry-over from other donors' samples. Each CDR3 is given with its conserved first and last residue. D genes are given only for firm matches. Not all rows give a size; the values are once, few, many and, for expanded clones, a class.

j_call d_call clone_size v_call cdr3_aa cdr3_nt
TRBJ2-5 - few TRBV28 CASSEGAETQYF TGTGCCAGCAGTGAAGGGGCGGAGACCCAGTACTTC
TRBJ2-7 TRBD2 many TRBV28 CASSSNPGREQYF TGTGCCAGCAGTTCCAACCCCGGGAGGGAGCAGTACTTC
TRBJ1-3 TRBD1 many TRBV7-2 CASGQATGGKRNTIYF TGTGCCAGCGGGCAGGCCACAGGGGGGAAAAGAAACACCATATATTTT
TRBJ1-5 - many TRBV3-1 CASSYYSNQPQHF TGTGCCAGCAGCTATTATAGCAATCAGCCCCAGCATTTT
TRBJ1-5 - many TRBV10-2 CASSVAAAYSNQPQHF TGCGCCAGCAGTGTGGCGGCAGCTTATAGCAATCAGCCCCAGCATTTT
TRBJ2-1 - - TRBV7-8 CASSGRTYNEQFF TGTGCCAGCAGCGGCCGCACCTACAATGAGCAGTTCTTC
TRBJ2-5 - many TRBV27 CASSSTYQETQYF TGTGCCAGCAGTTCTACGTACCAAGAGACCCAGTACTTC
TRBJ1-2 - - TRBV20-1 CSARVPQTHYGYTF TGCAGTGCTAGAGTCCCACAGACCCACTATGGCTACACCTTC
TRBJ1-6 - many TRBV20-1 CSARDPSRNSPLHF TGCAGTGCTAGAGACCCCTCCCGGAATTCACCCCTCCACTTT
TRBJ1-4 - - TRBV6-1 CASRRQDNEKLFF TGTGCCAGCAGGCGTCAGGACAATGAAAAACTGTTTTTT
TRBJ2-1 TRBD2 many TRBV28 CASSLFFGGRDEQFF TGTGCCAGCAGTTTATTCTTCGGGGGGAGAGATGAGCAGTTCTTC
TRBJ1-2 - many TRBV7-2 CASKLEGGYTF TGTGCCAGCAAACTAGAGGGTGGCTACACCTTC
TRBJ2-1 - - TRBV28 CASAGPRGNEQFF TGTGCCAGCGCGGGGCCCAGGGGCAATGAGCAGTTCTTC
TRBJ2-1 TRBD2 few TRBV28 CASKTAGGPMDEQFF TGTGCCAGCAAGACTGCGGGAGGGCCTATGGATGAGCAGTTCTTC
TRBJ2-7 - many TRBV12-3/TRBV12-4 CASLGRLGNEQYF TGTGCCAGCCTCGGTAGGCTCGGAAACGAGCAGTACTTC
TRBJ2-1 TRBD2 few TRBV4-2 CASSPLVGLAGQGQFF TGTGCCAGCAGTCCCTTAGTAGGACTAGCGGGACAAGGGCAGTTCTTC
TRBJ2-3 - - TRBV5-4 CASSLGITDTQYF TGTGCCAGCAGCTTGGGTATTACAGATACGCAGTATTTT
TRBJ1-1 - few TRBV6-2/TRBV6-3 CASGYPANTEAFF TGTGCCAGCGGGTACCCGGCGAACACTGAAGCTTTCTTT
TRBJ2-7 TRBD1 - TRBV5-1 CASSLARQGARYEQYF TGCGCCAGCAGCTTGGCCCGACAGGGGGCGAGATACGAGCAGTACTTC
TRBJ2-6 TRBD1 few TRBV24-1 CATSGDRPSSGANVLTF TGTGCCACCAGTGGGGACAGGCCTTCCTCTGGGGCCAACGTCCTGACTTTC
TRBJ1-5 TRBD1 many TRBV14 CASSPRGDRFSNQPQHF TGTGCCAGCAGCCCAAGAGGGGACAGGTTTAGCAATCAGCCCCAGCATTTT
TRBJ2-1 - - TRBV27 CASSLSELAPNEQFF TGTGCCAGCAGTTTATCGGAACTAGCTCCCAATGAGCAGTTCTTC
TRBJ2-5 - - TRBV29-1 CSVKRNLEETQYF TGCAGCGTGAAGAGAAATCTGGAGGAGACCCAGTACTTC
TRBJ2-1 TRBD2 few TRBV6-2/TRBV6-3 CASSYASGREFF TGTGCCAGCAGTTACGCCAGCGGGAGGGAGTTCTTC
TRBJ1-2 - few TRBV4-1 CASSQAGGLGGYTF TGCGCCAGCAGCCAAGCTGGGGGGCTGGGTGGCTACACCTTC
TRBJ2-1 - many TRBV15 CATSTQQGSYNEQFF TGTGCCACCAGCACGCAACAGGGATCGTACAATGAGCAGTTCTTC
TRBJ2-5 - many TRBV6-6 CASRINVEETQYF TGTGCCAGTCGGATCAACGTCGAAGAGACCCAGTACTTC
TRBJ2-3 - - TRBV15 CATSRVGDHTQYF TGTGCCACCAGCAGAGTGGGGGATCATACGCAGTATTTT
TRBJ2-7 - few TRBV7-9 CASSLGGREQYF TGTGCCAGCAGTCTAGGGGGGCGGGAGCAGTACTTC
TRBJ2-2 - many TRBV29-1 CSVEESGTGELFF TGCAGCGTTGAAGAGTCTGGGACCGGGGAGCTGTTTTTT
TRBJ2-6 TRBD1 few TRBV5-1 CASSLVGTGFWSGANVLTF TGCGCCAGCAGCTTGGTAGGGACAGGGTTTTGGTCTGGGGCCAACGTCCTGACTTTC
TRBJ2-3 - many TRBV20-1 CSARDSPDTQYF TGCAGTGCTAGGGACAGTCCAGATACGCAGTATTTT
TRBJ2-6 - few TRBV7-2 CASSFPGANVLTF TGTGCCAGCAGCTTCCCCGGGGCCAACGTCCTGACTTTC
TRBJ2-7 TRBD2 many TRBV29-1 CSVVRKAGGLDEQYF TGCAGCGTTGTCAGGAAAGCGGGAGGACTGGACGAGCAGTACTTC
TRBJ2-3 - - TRBV11-3 CASSLGTRYRGSPDTQYF TGTGCCAGCAGCCTGGGGACAAGATATCGGGGTTCTCCTGATACGCAGTATTTT
TRBJ2-1 - many TRBV3-1 CASSPALRNEQFF TGTGCCAGCAGCCCGGCGCTAAGGAATGAGCAGTTCTTC
TRBJ2-5 - few TRBV4-1 CASSQEGNVRGESQYF TGCGCCAGCAGCCAAGAAGGAAACGTTAGGGGGGAGTCCCAGTACTTC
TRBJ2-7 - - TRBV12-3/TRBV12-4 CANSRMGPRSYEQYF TGTGCCAACAGTCGGATGGGACCGCGGAGCTACGAGCAGTACTTC
TRBJ1-1 - - TRBV7-8 CASGMHRQNTEAFF TGTGCCAGCGGGATGCACAGGCAGAACACTGAAGCTTTCTTT
TRBJ1-5 - many TRBV3-1 CASSQAPPGMGGNQPQHF TGTGCCAGCAGCCAAGCTCCTCCGGGGATGGGGGGTAATCAGCCCCAGCATTTT
TRBJ1-1 - - TRBV6-2/TRBV6-3 CASSLNPGVTEAFF TGTGCCAGCAGTCTTAACCCCGGGGTCACTGAAGCTTTCTTT
TRBJ2-7 - few TRBV5-6 CATQTGQGEQYF TGTGCCACCCAAACAGGGCAGGGCGAGCAGTACTTC